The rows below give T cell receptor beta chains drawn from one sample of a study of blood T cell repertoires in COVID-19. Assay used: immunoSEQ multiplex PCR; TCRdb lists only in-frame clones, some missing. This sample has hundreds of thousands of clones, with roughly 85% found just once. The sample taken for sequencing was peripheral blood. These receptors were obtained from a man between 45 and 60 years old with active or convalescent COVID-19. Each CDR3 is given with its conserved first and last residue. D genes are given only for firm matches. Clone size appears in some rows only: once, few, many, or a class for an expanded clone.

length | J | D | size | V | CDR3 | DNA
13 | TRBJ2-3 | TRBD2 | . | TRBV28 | CATRLAGTDTQYF | TGTGCCACCCGACTAGCGGGCACAGATACGCAGTATTTT
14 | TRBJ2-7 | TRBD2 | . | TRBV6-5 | CASTRSGASYEQYF | TGTGCCAGCACTCGTAGCGGGGCCTCCTACGAGCAGTACTTC
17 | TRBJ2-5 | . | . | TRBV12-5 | CASGLVLGGFVQETQYF | TGTGCTAGTGGTTTGGTATTGGGCGGGTTCGTTCAAGAGACCCAGTACTTC
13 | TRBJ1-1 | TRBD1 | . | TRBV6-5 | CASRTGLGTEAFF | TGTGCCAGCAGGACAGGGTTGGGCACTGAAGCTTTCTTT
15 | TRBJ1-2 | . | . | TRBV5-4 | CASSPREQGVGGYTF | TGTGCCAGCAGCCCGAGGGAACAGGGTGTAGGTGGCTACACCTTC
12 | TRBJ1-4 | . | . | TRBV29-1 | CSTRQANEKLFF | TGCAGCACTAGACAGGCGAATGAAAAACTGTTTTTT
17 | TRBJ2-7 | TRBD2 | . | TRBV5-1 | CASSPGLAVPGGYEQYF | TGCGCCAGCAGCCCGGGACTAGCGGTCCCAGGGGGCTACGAGCAGTACTTC
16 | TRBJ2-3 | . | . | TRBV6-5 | CASSYSWNRATDTQYF | TGTGCCAGCAGTTACTCGTGGAACAGGGCCACAGATACGCAGTATTTT
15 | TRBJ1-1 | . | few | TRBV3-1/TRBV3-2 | CASSQFAGGGTEAFF | TGTGCCAGCAGCCAGTTCGCCGGGGGAGGTACTGAAGCTTTCTTT
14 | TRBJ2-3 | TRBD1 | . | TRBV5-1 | CASRWTGATDTQYF | TGCGCCAGCAGATGGACAGGGGCAACAGATACGCAGTATTTT
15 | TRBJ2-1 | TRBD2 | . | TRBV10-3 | CAISDGTSGTPEQFF | TGTGCCATCAGTGATGGGACTAGCGGGACGCCTGAGCAGTTCTTC
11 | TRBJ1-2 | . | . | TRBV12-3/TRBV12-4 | CASSLSDGYTF | TGTGCCAGCAGTTTATCCGATGGCTACACCTTC
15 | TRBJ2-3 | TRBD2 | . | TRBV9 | CASSVGLAGVDTQYF | TGTGCCAGCAGCGTGGGACTAGCGGGAGTAGATACGCAGTATTTT
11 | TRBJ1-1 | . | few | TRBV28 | CASTQYTEAFF | TGTGCCAGCACCCAGTACACTGAAGCTTTCTTT
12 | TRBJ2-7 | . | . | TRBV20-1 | CSASRGSYEQYF | TGCAGTGCTAGTAGAGGGTCCTACGAGCAGTACTTC
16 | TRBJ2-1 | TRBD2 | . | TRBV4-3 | CASSQVAGGSYNEQFF | TGCGCCAGCAGCCAAGTAGCGGGAGGGTCCTACAATGAGCAGTTCTTC
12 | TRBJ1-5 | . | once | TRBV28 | CASSGPFKPQHF | TGTGCCAGCAGTGGGCCTTTCAAGCCCCAGCATTTT
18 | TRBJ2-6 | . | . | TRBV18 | CASSTLRQVVSGANVLTF | TGTGCCAGCTCAACCCTGCGACAGGTGGTCTCTGGGGCCAACGTCCTGACTTTC
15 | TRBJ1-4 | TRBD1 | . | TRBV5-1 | CASSSGGQGVEKLFF | TGCGCCAGCAGCTCGGGGGGACAGGGGGTTGAAAAACTGTTTTTT
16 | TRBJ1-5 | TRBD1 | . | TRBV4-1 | CASSQGTGGPGQPQHF | TGCGCCAGCAGCCAAGGGACAGGGGGCCCTGGTCAGCCCCAGCATTTT
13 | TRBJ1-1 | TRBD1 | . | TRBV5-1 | CASTFRQGTEAFF | TGCGCCAGCACCTTTAGACAGGGCACTGAAGCTTTCTTT
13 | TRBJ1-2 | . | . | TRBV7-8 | CASSLGAAYGYTF | TGTGCCAGCAGCTTAGGGGCTGCCTATGGCTACACCTTC
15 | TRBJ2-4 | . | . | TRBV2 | CASSREAGAKNIQYF | TGTGCCAGCAGCCGAGAGGCGGGGGCCAAAAACATTCAGTACTTC
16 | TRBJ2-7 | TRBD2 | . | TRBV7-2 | CASIKSLGGRMYEQYF | TGTGCCAGCATCAAATCTTTAGGCGGGAGGATGTACGAGCAGTACTTC
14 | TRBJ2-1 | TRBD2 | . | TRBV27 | CASQGQREVGEQFF | TGTGCCAGTCAGGGCCAGCGGGAGGTAGGTGAGCAGTTCTTC
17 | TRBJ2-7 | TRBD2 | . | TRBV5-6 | CASSLGWEGTASYEQYF | TGTGCCAGCAGCTTGGGATGGGAGGGGACTGCCTCCTACGAGCAGTACTTC
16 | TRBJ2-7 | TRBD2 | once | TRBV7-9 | CASSLPSGTNLYEQYF | TGTGCCAGCAGCTTACCCTCTGGGACTAATTTGTACGAGCAGTACTTC
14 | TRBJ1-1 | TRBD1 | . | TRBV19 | CASYGQGVFGRAFF | TGTGCCAGCTATGGACAGGGGGTTTTCGGTCGAGCTTTCTTT